This TCR beta chain appears in the sequencing data of a study of blood T cell repertoires in COVID-19. Study in general: Some COVID-19 samples were acute and others convalescent; all came from the United States, Italy and Spain.

Enrolment of Seattle patients took place during active infection, and they were followed longitudinally. Germline-derived CDR1 and CDR2 are MNHEY and SVGAGI. Trimming shortened V by 5 bases and J by 6 bases, and 19 bases separated the two germline ends. CDR3 size: 15 residues. The data were produced by immunoSEQ multiplex PCR, yet TCRdb's version contains in-frame clones alone and is incomplete. The sample consists of tens of thousands of clones, approximately 87% of them appearing once. The specimen sequenced was peripheral blood. This TCR came from an older woman with COVID-19, enrolled during active disease. The chain employs TRBV6-5 and TRBJ1-2; the D is unclear. The CDR3 coding sequence is TGTGCCAGCAGTCAATCGGGAGGGCAGAATGATGGCTACACCTTC. Translated, it gives CASSQSGGQNDGYTF.